Presented here are 13 T cell receptor beta chains from one specimen sequenced in a study of shared clonotypes between healthy human individuals. Produced via immunoSEQ multiplex PCR; TCRdb's table is partial and in-frame only. The repertoire holds about 2 million clones, with approximately 94% as singletons. Naive CD8 cells comprised CD45RO-negative, CCR7-positively selected cells, excluding terminally differentiated effector memory CD45RA+ cells. The sample comprised naive CD8+ T cells sorted from blood. The receptors shown here come from a man aged 18 to 29 in good health.

Comment on this clone: This sample includes further DNA sequences coding for the same CDR3. V usage is TRBV6-1 and J usage is TRBJ2-7; 7 bases align to TRBD1. The ends lost 0 bases at V and 1 base at J; junction bases unmatched: 6. The germline gives CDR1 MNHNS, CDR2 SASEGT. The CDR3 runs 16 residues. The CDR3 loop is CASSEARGGLSYEQYF. The CDR3 DNA reads as TGTGCCAGCAGTGAAGCGAGAGGGGGCCTATCCTACGAGCAGTACTTC.

The V call is TRBV28, the J call TRBJ2-7; the D call may be TRBD1 or TRBD2 (5 bases each). Germline CDR1 is MDHEN and CDR2 is SYDVKM. The germline V and J ends were trimmed by 3 bases and 4 bases, with 16 bases remaining between them. The length of the CDR3 is 15 residues. The CDR3 reads CASSFFGDGNYEQYF. The CDR3 DNA follows: TGTGCCAGCAGTTTTTTTGGGGACGGAAATTACGAGCAGTACTTC.

In regard to this clone: Other nucleotide sequences from this sample produce the same CDR3. This sequence joins TRBV6-1 and TRBJ1-2; TRBD1 is a possible D gene (5 bases). The CDR3 covers 14 residues. V gave up 1 base and J gave up 4 bases, with 10 bases separating them. The germline V gene encodes CDR1 MNHNS and CDR2 SASEGT. Here the CDR3 DNA reads TGTGCCAGCAGTGAAGTCGGGGGGGGCTATGGCTACACCTTC. Translating it yields CASSEVGGGYGYTF.

This chain connects TRBV2 to TRBJ2-7, with 9 bases aligning to TRBD1. The junction had 13 bases not matched to a gene; V was cut back by 4 bases and J by 3 bases. The germline CDR1 and CDR2 sequences are SNHLY and FYNNEI. The CDR3 covers 17 residues. The CDR3 loop is CASSGPGPGTGYYEQYF. Here the CDR3 DNA reads TGTGCCAGCAGTGGGCCGGGCCCCGGGACAGGGTACTACGAGCAGTACTTC.

The V gene is TRBV6-5, the J gene TRBJ1-3; 7 bases are a match to TRBD1. V lost 4 bases and J lost 2; bases outside the gene matches: 8. From germline, CDR1 is MNHEY and CDR2 SVGAGI. This CDR3 is 16 amino acids long. The CDR3 sequence: CASSSPRTGAGNTIYF. In nucleotides, the CDR3 is TGTGCCAGCAGTTCTCCCCGTACAGGGGCTGGAAACACCATATATTTT.

The chain combines TRBV7-9 with TRBJ1-6, with D perhaps TRBD1 (5 bases). Germline values: CDR1 SEHNR, CDR2 FQNEAQ (reference sequence). V was trimmed by 4 bases and J by 0 bases, leaving 13 bases between them. The CDR3 runs 17 residues. The DNA of the CDR3 is TGTGCCAGCAGCTCCCAGGGCAGGTCCTCCTATAATTCACCCCTCCACTTT. This codes for CASSSQGRSSYNSPLHF.

This sequence joins TRBV11-2 and TRBJ1-1; D remains ambiguous. The V gene's germline CDR1 is SGHAT and CDR2 FQNNGV. CDR3 length: 13 residues. The V gene lost 3 bases and the J gene lost 4 bases, with 9 bases spanning the gap. CDR3 loop: CASSFMRGTEAFF. The CDR3 DNA sequence: TGTGCCAGCAGCTTCATGCGAGGCACTGAAGCTTTCTTT.

The chain has TRBV9 and TRBJ2-2; D is undetermined. V shed 1 base and J shed 6 bases, with 16 bases lying between them. CDR1 and CDR2 (germline): SGDLS, YYNGEE. The CDR3 loop spans 16 amino acids. In DNA form, the CDR3 reads TGTGCCAGCAGCGTATGGTCCGGCGGTCGGGCCGGGGAGCTGTTTTTT. This translates into CASSVWSGGRAGELFF.

The CDR3 sequence: CASSLAAGDRTGYF. CDR3 DNA sequence: TGTGCCAGCAGCCTGGCGGCGGGGGATCGAACCGGGTACTTC. The chain links TRBV5-5 to TRBJ2-7, with TRBD2 matching 7 bases. Germline V lookup: CDR1 SGHKS, CDR2 YYEKEE (reference sequence). V lost 4 bases to trimming and J lost 12 bases; unmatched junction nucleotides: 16. The CDR3 is 14 residues long.

In this sample, this clone turned up once. The rearrangement links TRBV27 to TRBJ2-7, with a possible D match to TRBD2 (5 bases). V dropped 3 bases and J dropped 6 bases, with 18 bases sitting between them. The germline V gene encodes CDR1 MNHEY and CDR2 SMNVEV (reference sequence). This CDR3 is 15 amino acids long. The CDR3 sequence: CASSFTGPGIGEQYF. In nucleotides, the CDR3 is TGTGCCAGCAGTTTTACCGGGCCCGGGATTGGCGAGCAGTACTTC.

The genes are TRBV27 and TRBJ1-1; TRBD1 might be the D (6 bases). The CDR3 runs to 17 residues. Trimming took off 1 base at V and 1 base at J, with 16 bases between the two ends. Per the germline V gene, CDR1 is MNHEY and CDR2 is SMNVEV (reference sequence). This chain's CDR3 is CASSLWGANIPNTEAFF. The CDR3 DNA reads TGTGCCAGCAGTTTATGGGGGGCTAATATCCCGAACACTGAAGCTTTCTTT.

The chain has TRBV30 and TRBJ1-4; D gene unclear. V gave up 0 bases and J gave up 5 bases, with 13 bases separating them. Looked up from germline, CDR1 is GTSNPN and CDR2 is SVGIG (reference sequence). The CDR3 is made up of 15 amino acids. DNA for the CDR3: TGTGCCTGGAGTGTAGAGGATATGTACAATGAAAAACTGTTTTTT. Its protein is CAWSVEDMYNEKLFF.

V usage is TRBV27 and J usage is TRBJ2-7; TRBD1 might be the D (6 bases). V lost 6 bases and J lost 3, with 15 bases in between. The CDR3 is 14 amino acids. Per germline, CDR1 MNHEY and CDR2 SMNVEV (reference sequence). In DNA form, the CDR3 reads TGTGCCAGCAGCCCCGACGACAGGTTCTACGAGCAGTACTTC. Protein: CASSPDDRFYEQYF.